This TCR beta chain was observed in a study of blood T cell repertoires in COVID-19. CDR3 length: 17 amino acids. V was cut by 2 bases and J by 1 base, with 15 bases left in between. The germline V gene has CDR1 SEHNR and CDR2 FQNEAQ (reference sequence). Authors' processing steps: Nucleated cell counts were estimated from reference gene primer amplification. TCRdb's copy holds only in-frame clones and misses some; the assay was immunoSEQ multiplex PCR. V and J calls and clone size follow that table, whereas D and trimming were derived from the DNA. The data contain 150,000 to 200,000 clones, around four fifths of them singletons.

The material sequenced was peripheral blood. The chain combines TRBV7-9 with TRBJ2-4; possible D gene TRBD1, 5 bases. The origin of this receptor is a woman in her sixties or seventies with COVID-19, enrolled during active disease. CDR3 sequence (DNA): TGTGCCAGCAGCTTACTGACGACAGAAACGGCCAAAAACATTCAGTACTTC. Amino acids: CASSLLTTETAKNIQYF.